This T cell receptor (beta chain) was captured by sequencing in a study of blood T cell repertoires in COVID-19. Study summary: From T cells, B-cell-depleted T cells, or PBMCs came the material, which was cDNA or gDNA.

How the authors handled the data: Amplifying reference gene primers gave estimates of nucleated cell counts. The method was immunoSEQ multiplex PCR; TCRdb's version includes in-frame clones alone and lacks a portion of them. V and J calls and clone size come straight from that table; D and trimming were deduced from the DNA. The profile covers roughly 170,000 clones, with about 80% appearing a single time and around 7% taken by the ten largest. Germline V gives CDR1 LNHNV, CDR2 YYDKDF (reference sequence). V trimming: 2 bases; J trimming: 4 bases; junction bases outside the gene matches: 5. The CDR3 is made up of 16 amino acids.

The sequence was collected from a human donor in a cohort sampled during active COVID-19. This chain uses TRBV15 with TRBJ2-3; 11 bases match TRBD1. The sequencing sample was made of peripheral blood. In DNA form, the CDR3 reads TGTGCCACCAGCAGACTCGGACAGGGGGCGTCAGATACGCAGTATTTT. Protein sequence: CATSRLGQGASDTQYF.